The table lists the clone carrying this TCR beta chain with many counts. The data stem from a study of T cells in Graves' hyperthyroidism and ophthalmopathy. There were TCR beta CDR3 regions amplified from RNA transcripts. HTBI primers were used for first-round RT-PCR of the TCR CDR3. TCRdb re-called the multiplex PCR reads through MiXCR, storing one row per CDR3 protein. This repertoire shows around 600,000 distinct CDR3 sequences, 12% to 15% found once; its top ten account for 7% to 9%. V was clipped by 0 bases and J by 5 bases, with 10 bases between them. CDR3 length: 14 amino acids. The germline V gene has CDR1 MGHRA and CDR2 YSYEKL. Uncontrolled infections, other autoimmune diseases, pregnancy or lactation led to exclusion of patients. PBMCs were derived from 9.5 to 10 ml fresh peripheral blood.

The chain uses TRBV4-1 and TRBJ2-5; no firm D call. Sequenced input: blood. The receptor's source is a woman aged 18-29 years with Graves' ophthalmopathy. The CDR3 here is CASSQEGISETQYF. CDR3 nucleotide sequence: TGCGCCAGCAGCCAAGAGGGGATCTCGGAGACCCAGTACTTC.